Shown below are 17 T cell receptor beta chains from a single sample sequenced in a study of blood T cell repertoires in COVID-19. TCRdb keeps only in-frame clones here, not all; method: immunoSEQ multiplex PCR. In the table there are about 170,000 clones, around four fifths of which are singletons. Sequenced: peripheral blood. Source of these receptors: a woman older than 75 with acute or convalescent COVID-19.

CDR3 DNA sequence: TGTGCCAGCAGTTACCTCGGGCAGGGGCCCGAGCAGTACTTC. Its translation is CASSYLGQGPEQYF. V is TRBV6-2 or TRBV6-3 and J is TRBJ2-7; a possible D gene is TRBD1 (6 bases). The germline V and J ends were trimmed by 2 bases and 6 bases, with 14 bases remaining between them. CDR3 size: 14 residues. Germline-derived CDR1 and CDR2 are MNHEY and SVGEGT.

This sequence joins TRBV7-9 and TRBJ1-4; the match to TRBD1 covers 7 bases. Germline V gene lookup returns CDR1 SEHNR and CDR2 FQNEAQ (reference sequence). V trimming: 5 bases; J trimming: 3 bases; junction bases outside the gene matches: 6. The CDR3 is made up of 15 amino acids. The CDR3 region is CASSPRDRSNEKLFF. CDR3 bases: TGTGCCAGCAGCCCGAGGGACAGATCTAATGAAAAACTGTTTTTT.

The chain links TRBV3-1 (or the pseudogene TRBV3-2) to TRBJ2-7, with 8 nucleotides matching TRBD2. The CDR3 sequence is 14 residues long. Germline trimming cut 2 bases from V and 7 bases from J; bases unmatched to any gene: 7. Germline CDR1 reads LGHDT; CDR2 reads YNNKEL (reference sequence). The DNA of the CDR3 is TGTGCCAGCAGCCAAAGCGGGAGAGGTGGTGAGCAGTACTTC. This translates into CASSQSGRGGEQYF.

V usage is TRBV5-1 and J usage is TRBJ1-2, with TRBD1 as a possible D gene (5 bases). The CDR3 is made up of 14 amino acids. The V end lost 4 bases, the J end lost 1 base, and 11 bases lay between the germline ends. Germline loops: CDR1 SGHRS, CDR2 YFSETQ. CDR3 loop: CASSVQGSNYGYTF. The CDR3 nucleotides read TGCGCCAGCAGCGTCCAGGGAAGTAACTATGGCTACACCTTC.

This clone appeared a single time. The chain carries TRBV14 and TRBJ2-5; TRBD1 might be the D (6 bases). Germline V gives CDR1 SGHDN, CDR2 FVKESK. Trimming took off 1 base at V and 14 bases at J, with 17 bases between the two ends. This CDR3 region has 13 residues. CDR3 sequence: CASSQGLTGIYYF. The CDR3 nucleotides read TGTGCCAGCAGCCAAGGACTTACAGGGATTTATTACTTC.

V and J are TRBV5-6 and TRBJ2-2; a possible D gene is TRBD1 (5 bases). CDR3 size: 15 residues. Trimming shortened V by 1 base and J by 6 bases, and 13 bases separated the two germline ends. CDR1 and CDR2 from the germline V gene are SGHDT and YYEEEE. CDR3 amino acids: CASSLQGIAAGELFF. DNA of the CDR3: TGTGCCAGCAGCTTGCAGGGAATTGCGGCCGGGGAGCTGTTTTTT.

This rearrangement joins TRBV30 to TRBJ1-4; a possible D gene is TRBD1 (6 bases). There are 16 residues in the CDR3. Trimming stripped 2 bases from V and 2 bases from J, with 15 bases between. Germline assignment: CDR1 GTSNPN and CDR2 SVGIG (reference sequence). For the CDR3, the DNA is TGTGCCTGGAGTCCGGGGAGGGGGTCGACTAATGAAAAACTGTTTTTT. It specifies CAWSPGRGSTNEKLFF.

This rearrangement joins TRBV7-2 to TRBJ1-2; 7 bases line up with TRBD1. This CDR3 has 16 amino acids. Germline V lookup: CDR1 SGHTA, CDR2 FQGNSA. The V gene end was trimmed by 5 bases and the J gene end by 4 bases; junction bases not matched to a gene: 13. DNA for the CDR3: TGTGCCAGCAGCCCGGGACAGAAGAGCATGGCCTATGGCTACACCTTC. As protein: CASSPGQKSMAYGYTF.

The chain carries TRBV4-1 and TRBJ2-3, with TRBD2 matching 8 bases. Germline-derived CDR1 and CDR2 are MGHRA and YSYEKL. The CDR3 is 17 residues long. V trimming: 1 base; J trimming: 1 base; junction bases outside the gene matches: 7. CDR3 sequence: CASSQVLSGGGTDTQYF. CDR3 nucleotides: TGCGCCAGCAGCCAAGTGTTGAGCGGGGGAGGCACAGATACGCAGTATTTT.

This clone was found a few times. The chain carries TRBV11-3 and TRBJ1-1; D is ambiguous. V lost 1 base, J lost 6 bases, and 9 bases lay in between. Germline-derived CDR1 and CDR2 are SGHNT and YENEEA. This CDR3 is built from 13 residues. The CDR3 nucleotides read TGTGCCAGCAGCTTAGTTTTTCTGTCTGAAGCTTTCTTT. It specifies CASSLVFLSEAFF.

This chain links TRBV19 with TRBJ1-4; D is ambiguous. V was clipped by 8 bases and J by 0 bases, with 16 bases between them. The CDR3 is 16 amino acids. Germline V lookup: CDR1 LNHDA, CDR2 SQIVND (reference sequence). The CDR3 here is CASSRVFGTTNEKLFF. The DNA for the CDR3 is TGTGCCAGTTCGAGGGTATTCGGGACAACTAATGAAAAACTGTTTTTT.

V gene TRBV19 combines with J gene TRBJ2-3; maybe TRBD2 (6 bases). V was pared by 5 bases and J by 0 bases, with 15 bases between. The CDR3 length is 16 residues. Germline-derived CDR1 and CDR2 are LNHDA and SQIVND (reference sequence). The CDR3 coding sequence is TGTGCCAGTAGTGGGGGAGGACACCCTAGCACAGATACGCAGTATTTT. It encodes CASSGGGHPSTDTQYF. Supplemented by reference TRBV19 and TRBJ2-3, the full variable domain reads DGGITQSPKYLFRKEGQNVTLSCEQNLNHDAMYWYRQDPGQGLRLIYYSQIVNDFQKGDIAEGYSVSREKKESFPLTVTSAQKNPTAFYLCASSGGGHPSTDTQYFGPGTRLTVL.

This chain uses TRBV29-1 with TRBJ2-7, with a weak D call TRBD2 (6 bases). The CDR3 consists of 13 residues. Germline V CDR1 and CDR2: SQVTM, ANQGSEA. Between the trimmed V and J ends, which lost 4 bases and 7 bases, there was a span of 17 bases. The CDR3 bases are TGCAGCGTTGGGGGGACTTCGACTACTGAGCAGTACTTC. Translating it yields CSVGGTSTTEQYF.

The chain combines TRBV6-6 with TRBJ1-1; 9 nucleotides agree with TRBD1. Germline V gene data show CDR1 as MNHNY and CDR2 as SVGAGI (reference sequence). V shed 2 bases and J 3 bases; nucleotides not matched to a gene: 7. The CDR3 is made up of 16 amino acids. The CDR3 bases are TGTGCCAGCAGTTACGCCTACAGGGGGCGCGACACTGAAGCTTTCTTT. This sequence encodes CASSYAYRGRDTEAFF.

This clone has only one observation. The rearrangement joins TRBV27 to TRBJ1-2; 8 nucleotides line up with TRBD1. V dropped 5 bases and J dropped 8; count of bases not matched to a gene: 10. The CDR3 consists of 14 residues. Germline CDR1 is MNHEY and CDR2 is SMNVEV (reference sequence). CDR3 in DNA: TGTGCCAGCAGTCTGACAGGGGAGCTAGGGGGCTACACCTTC. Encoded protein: CASSLTGELGGYTF.

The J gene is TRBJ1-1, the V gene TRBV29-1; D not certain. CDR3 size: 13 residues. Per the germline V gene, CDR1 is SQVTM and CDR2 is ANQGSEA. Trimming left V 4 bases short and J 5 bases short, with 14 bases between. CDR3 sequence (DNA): TGCAGCGTTGTTGGCGGGCTGGGGACTGAAGCTTTCTTT. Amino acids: CSVVGGLGTEAFF.

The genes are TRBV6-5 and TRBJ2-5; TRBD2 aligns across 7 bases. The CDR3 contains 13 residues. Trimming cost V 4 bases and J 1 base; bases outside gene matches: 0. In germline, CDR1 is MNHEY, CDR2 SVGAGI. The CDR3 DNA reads TGTGCCAGCAGTTGGGAGGGCCAAGAGACCCAGTACTTC. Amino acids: CASSWEGQETQYF.